Sequencing of this T cell receptor (beta chain) was carried out in a study of T cells in Graves' hyperthyroidism and ophthalmopathy. The TCR beta CDR3 regions underwent amplification using RNA transcripts as the source. The TCR CDR3 was amplified in a first-round RT-PCR using the HTBI primer set. In TCRdb, the multiplex PCR reads were re-called with MiXCR into one record per CDR3 protein. The data show around 500,000 distinct CDR3 sequences, approximately 23% seen once. Germline loops: CDR1 MNHEY, CDR2 SVGEGT. The CDR3 sequence is 15 residues long. Unmatched junction bases numbered 7, after V lost 6 bases and J lost 0 bases.

Sequencing used blood. The sequence was collected from a woman aged 70-85 years with Graves' ophthalmopathy. The chain employs TRBV6-2 or TRBV6-3 and TRBJ2-7; TRBD2 agrees at 8 bases. The CDR3 region has the DNA TGTGCCAGCAGAGAACTAGCGGACTTCTCCTACGAGCAGTACTTC. This encodes CASRELADFSYEQYF.